This T cell receptor beta chain came from a study of cytomegalovirus exposure and HLA in healthy donors. Study as a whole: The study's early data release held tens of millions of unique TCRs from HLA-typed donors.

Study observations and caveats: There were fewer than 200 TCR beta chains listed as cytomegalovirus-associated. Reports credit the classifier with highly specific, highly sensitive diagnosis of cytomegalovirus status. Across all donors, roughly uniform sequencing depth was an assumption of the presence/absence analyses.

Remarks on this clone: Its antigen is currently unknown.

In the PCR, 60 Vbeta and 13 Jbeta primers were used. Sequencing was performed with immunoSEQ multiplex PCR; in TCRdb, only in-frame clones are kept and a portion is missing. The sample lists about 130,000 clones; about three quarters were seen once. The V end was cut by 6 bases, the J end by 1 base, with 7 bases between. In germline, CDR1 is LNHDA, CDR2 SQIVND (reference sequence). This CDR3 region has 14 residues. The rearrangement links TRBV19 to TRBJ1-6; perhaps TRBD1 as D (6 bases). This sequence originates from a woman aged 55-69 years in good health and CMV-seropositive. Sequencing input: PBMCs. In nucleotides, the CDR3 is TGTGCCAGTAGGGACAGTTCCTATAATTCACCCCTCCACTTT. Its protein is CASRDSSYNSPLHF.